A single sample is the source of the 17 T cell receptor beta chains below, sequenced in a study of beta chain features in type 1 diabetes. These receptors' targets are unknown. Whole-study findings and limits: TCRB CDR3 length was moderately but significantly reduced in all four CD4+ subsets of Type 1 diabetes patients.

The entirety of the isolated RNA underwent reverse transcription, so expressed TCRB transcripts were sequenced. Assay: immunoSEQ multiplex PCR; the TCRdb copy retains only in-frame clones and omits some. Here the sample spans nearly 350,000 clones, about a tenth being singletons. The material sequenced was central memory CD4+ T cells from blood. The receptors here all came from a young man with type 1 diabetes.

This rearrangement joins TRBV19 to TRBJ1-3; the D gene is possibly TRBD1 (6 bases). CDR3 size: 16 residues. Germline V gene data show CDR1 as LNHDA and CDR2 as SQIVND (reference sequence). Trimming cost V 2 bases and J 0 bases, with 11 bases left between them. As DNA, the CDR3 is TGTGCCAGTAGTATACCGACAGGATTCTCTGGAAACACCATATATTTT. Translating it yields CASSIPTGFSGNTIYF.

The V and J genes are TRBV5-4 and TRBJ2-1; 8 bases match TRBD2. The germline V gene has CDR1 SGHNT and CDR2 YYREEE (reference sequence). After removal of 6 bases from V and 4 bases from J, the junction contained 6 bases not matched to a gene. This CDR3 region has 14 residues. The CDR3: CASNPGTRYNEQFF. Written as DNA, the CDR3 is TGTGCCAGCAACCCCGGGACTAGGTACAATGAGCAGTTCTTC.

In DNA, the CDR3 is TGTGCCACCAGCAGAGATAAGGGGGCTCTTAATGAAAAACTGTTTTTT. Translating gives CATSRDKGALNEKLFF. The V and J genes are TRBV15 and TRBJ1-4; 7 bases match TRBD1. From germline, CDR1 is LNHNV and CDR2 YYDKDF (reference sequence). The CDR3 runs to 16 residues. With V trimmed by 0 bases and J by 4 bases, 5 bases remained unmatched.

In the case of this clone: Distinct nucleotide sequences in the sample also encode this CDR3. This rearrangement joins TRBV4-3 to TRBJ1-6; D perhaps matches TRBD1 (5 bases). This CDR3 has 14 amino acids. Per germline, CDR1 LGHNA and CDR2 YSLEER. Trimming left V 4 bases short and J 7 bases short, with 11 bases between. CDR3: CASSPRDGNSPLHF. CDR3 sequence (DNA): TGCGCCAGCAGCCCACGGGACGGGAATTCACCCCTCCACTTT.

This clone turned up a few times. V usage is TRBV29-1 and J usage is TRBJ1-1; tentatively, D is TRBD1 (5 bases). The germline V gene encodes CDR1 SQVTM and CDR2 ANQGSEA. The V end was cut by 4 bases, the J end by 9 bases, with 18 bases between. The CDR3 consists of 13 residues. The CDR3: CSVAGTRNRQAFF. In DNA form, the CDR3 reads TGCAGCGTTGCTGGGACGAGGAATCGGCAAGCTTTCTTT.

The J gene is TRBJ1-6, the V gene TRBV6-4, with 7 bases that match TRBD1. The V segment lost 10 bases and the J segment 6 bases; nucleotides outside the gene matches: 6. Germline V CDR1 and CDR2: MRHNA, SNTAGT. The CDR3 has 13 amino acids. DNA for the CDR3: TGTGCCACCGCCCGGGACAGTAATTCACCCCTCCACTTT. Amino acids: CATARDSNSPLHF.

This chain uses TRBV11-2 with TRBJ2-5, with 12 bases that match TRBD2. V lost 5 bases to trimming and J lost 4 bases; unmatched junction nucleotides: 8. CDR1 and CDR2 from the germline V gene are SGHAT and FQNNGV. This CDR3 contains 16 residues. CDR3 coding DNA: TGTGCCAGCAGCCAGGCTAGCGGGGGGGCCAGAGAGACCCAGTACTTC. Protein product: CASSQASGGARETQYF.

The chain joins TRBV9 to TRBJ2-5; D remains ambiguous. The CDR3 spans 15 residues. Germline V gene sequence: CDR1 SGDLS, CDR2 YYNGEE. Between the trimmed V and J ends, which lost 0 bases and 2 bases, there was a span of 11 bases. CDR3 sequence (DNA): TGTGCCAGCAGCGTAGGAGGCGCATTACAAGAGACCCAGTACTTC. Protein product: CASSVGGALQETQYF.

This clone was seen a few times. V gene TRBV18 combines with J gene TRBJ1-4, with TRBD1 as a possible D gene (6 bases). Per germline, CDR1 KGHSH and CDR2 LQKENI. This CDR3 region has 15 residues. Trimming shortened V by 6 bases and J by 6 bases, and 17 bases separated the two germline ends. Here the CDR3 reads CASSLQGGDDEKLFF. CDR3 sequence (DNA): TGTGCCAGCTCTCTACAGGGCGGGGACGATGAAAAACTGTTTTTT.

In this sample, this clone turned up a few times. This chain links TRBV5-6 with TRBJ1-2, with a weak D call TRBD1 (5 bases). This CDR3 has 14 amino acids. Looked up from germline, CDR1 is SGHDT and CDR2 is YYEEEE. V gave up 0 bases and J gave up 1 base, with 7 bases separating them. The CDR3: CASSLDRNNYGYTF. The CDR3, as DNA: TGTGCCAGCAGCTTGGACAGGAATAACTATGGCTACACCTTC. Looking up the rest from reference TRBV5-6 and TRBJ1-2 gives the full variable domain: DAGVTQSPTHLIKTRGQQVTLRCSPKSGHDTVSWYQQALGQGPQFIFQYYEEEERQRGNFPDRFSGHQFPNYSSELNVNALLLGDSALYLCASSLDRNNYGYTFGSGTRLTVV.

The chain is built from TRBV4-1 and TRBJ1-2, with 7 bases matching TRBD1. Germline V gene sequence: CDR1 MGHRA, CDR2 YSYEKL. The CDR3 is 16 residues long. V lost 0 bases and J lost 0; bases outside the gene matches: 4. The CDR3, as DNA: TGCGCCAGCAGCCAAGAGGACAGGCCAACTAACTATGGCTACACCTTC. It encodes CASSQEDRPTNYGYTF.

The chain links TRBV18 to TRBJ1-2; 7 nucleotides agree with TRBD1. The V gene's germline CDR1 is KGHSH and CDR2 LQKENI. The CDR3 contains 15 residues. The V and J ends lost 3 bases and 6 bases, in that order; junction bases with no gene match: 10. CDR3 sequence reads: CASSPGRTGLDGYTF. CDR3 nucleotides: TGTGCCAGCTCACCTGGAAGGACAGGCCTCGATGGCTACACCTTC.

This clone came up a few times. This chain uses TRBV7-2 with TRBJ2-5; D remains ambiguous. Trimming removed 4 bases from V and 2 bases from J, with 8 bases in between. Germline V gene sequence: CDR1 SGHTA, CDR2 FQGNSA. This CDR3 is built from 13 residues. CDR3: CASSSIPQETQYF. The DNA for the CDR3 is TGTGCCAGCAGCTCCATTCCTCAAGAGACCCAGTACTTC.

The CDR3, as DNA: TGTGCCAGTAGGGGACAGACCTACGAGCAGTACTTC. Its protein is CASRGQTYEQYF. This chain uses TRBV19 with TRBJ2-7, with 7 bases lining up with TRBD1. Germline V gene data show CDR1 as LNHDA and CDR2 as SQIVND (reference sequence). V lost 6 bases, J lost 2 bases, and 1 base stayed unmatched. The CDR3 spans 12 residues. The entire variable domain, with the rest obtained from reference TRBV19 and TRBJ2-7, is as follows: DGGITQSPKYLFRKEGQNVTLSCEQNLNHDAMYWYRQDPGQGLRLIYYSQIVNDFQKGDIAEGYSVSREKKESFPLTVTSAQKNPTAFYLCASRGQTYEQYFGPGTRLTVT.

This clone was seen more than once but under ten times. The CDR3 bases are TGCAGCGCCCCCCTGACAGGGTACACTGAAGCTTTCTTT. Translation gives CSAPLTGYTEAFF. V and J are TRBV29-1 and TRBJ1-1; 7 bases are a match to TRBD1. Germline trimming cut 7 bases from V and 3 bases from J; bases unmatched to any gene: 8. CDR1 is SQVTM, CDR2 ANQGSEA, per germline. The CDR3 runs to 13 residues.

The chain carries TRBV6-6 and TRBJ1-5; D gene ambiguous. Germline-derived CDR1 and CDR2 are MNHNY and SVGAGI (reference sequence). Trimming took off 4 bases at V and 7 bases at J, with 8 bases between the two ends. The CDR3 sequence is 12 residues long. DNA for the CDR3: TGTGCCAGCAGTTCATTTCCCCAGCCCCAGCATTTT. Amino acid sequence: CASSSFPQPQHF.

The chain is built from TRBV11-2 and TRBJ1-3; no clear D. This CDR3 is built from 14 residues. Germline-derived CDR1 and CDR2 are SGHAT and FQNNGV. The germline V and J ends were trimmed by 5 bases and 4 bases, with 12 bases remaining between them. The CDR3 bases are TGTGCCAGCAGCCCCACCAGCGGAGGAAACACCATATATTTT. Translation gives CASSPTSGGNTIYF.